This entry lists 26 T cell receptor beta chains sequenced from one sample in a study of cytomegalovirus exposure and HLA in healthy donors. Profiling relied on immunoSEQ multiplex PCR, and the TCRdb table lists in-frame clones only, not all of them. The sample holds around 300,000 clones; about 86% are singletons and the top ten take approximately 1%. Sequencing used PBMCs. The receptor source for this set is a woman aged 18-29 years in good health and CMV-seronegative.

The V gene is TRBV4-1, the J gene TRBJ2-3; 10 bases map to TRBD2. Germline CDR1 reads MGHRA; CDR2 reads YSYEKL. Trimming removed 4 bases from V and 2 bases from J; junction bases left unmatched: 15. CDR3 size: 19 residues. The CDR3 is CASSRSIRGSGGPTDTQYF. CDR3 bases: TGCGCCAGCAGCCGAAGCATTAGGGGTAGCGGGGGGCCCACAGATACGCAGTATTTT.

The chain combines TRBV2 with TRBJ2-7, with TRBD1 identical over 11 bases. V trimming: 5 bases; J trimming: 3 bases; junction bases outside the gene matches: 3. This CDR3 is 14 amino acids long. Germline CDR1 is SNHLY and CDR2 is FYNNEI. CDR3 DNA: TGTGCCAGCAGTCCGGGACAGGGGGTCTACGAGCAGTACTTC. Its translation is CASSPGQGVYEQYF.

The chain combines TRBV4-3 with TRBJ2-3; maybe TRBD2 (5 bases). Germline CDR1 and CDR2: LGHNA and YSLEER. Trimming left V 0 bases short and J 1 base short, with 20 bases between. There are 19 residues in the CDR3. The CDR3 DNA reads as TGCGCCAGCAGCCAAGATTCCCTCTCCGGGAATGGAGGCACAGATACGCAGTATTTT. It yields the protein CASSQDSLSGNGGTDTQYF.

This chain joins TRBV20-1 and TRBJ2-3; no firm D call. The CDR3 is made up of 11 amino acids. Trimming took off 4 bases at V and 6 bases at J, with 8 bases between the two ends. Germline lookup yields CDR1 DFQATT and CDR2 SNEGSKA (reference sequence). The CDR3 nucleotides read TGCAGTGCTACTAGATCGGATACGCAGTATTTT. Protein: CSATRSDTQYF.

The V and J genes are TRBV5-1 and TRBJ1-1, with 8 bases lining up with TRBD1. V shed 1 base, J shed 4 bases, and the junction held 0 bases outside the gene matches. Per the germline V gene, CDR1 is SGHRS and CDR2 is YFSETQ. The CDR3 is 13 residues long. The CDR3 loop is CASSLTGGTEAFF. CDR3 bases: TGCGCCAGCAGCTTGACAGGGGGCACTGAAGCTTTCTTT.

V gene TRBV11-3 combines with J gene TRBJ2-7, with a possible D match to TRBD1 (6 bases). V was clipped by 1 base and J by 6 bases, with 7 bases between them. CDR1 SGHNT and CDR2 YENEEA come from the germline V gene. The CDR3 is 12 amino acids. CDR3 nucleotide sequence: TGTGCCAGCAGCTTAGGGGGGCTCGAGCAGTACTTC. Translated: CASSLGGLEQYF.

This clone is a singleton in its sample. CDR3: CSVQTGKTADTQYF. CDR3 DNA: TGCAGCGTGCAAACCGGGAAAACGGCCGATACGCAGTATTTT. This sequence joins TRBV29-1 and TRBJ2-3; maybe TRBD2 (5 bases). From germline, CDR1 is SQVTM and CDR2 ANQGSEA. This CDR3 comprises 14 residues. Trimming took 6 bases from V and 6 from J, leaving 19 bases between them.

The chain couples TRBV6-1 to TRBJ1-1; D unresolved. Germline loops: CDR1 MNHNS, CDR2 SASEGT. CDR3 length: 13 residues. Trimming pared 4 bases from V and 8 bases from J, leaving 14 bases between. CDR3 region: CASSVGLGGEAFF. CDR3 sequence (DNA): TGTGCCAGCAGTGTCGGGTTAGGAGGGGAAGCTTTCTTT.

V usage is TRBV6-5 and J usage is TRBJ1-1; a weak D match, TRBD1 (5 bases). Germline lookup yields CDR1 MNHEY and CDR2 SVGAGI. The V gene lost 6 bases and the J gene lost 5 bases, with 16 bases spanning the gap. The CDR3 runs 14 residues. The CDR3 is CASRPGGGLTEAFF. The CDR3 DNA is TGTGCCAGCAGGCCTGGGGGAGGGCTAACTGAAGCTTTCTTT.

As DNA, the CDR3 is TGCGCCAGCAGCCAACAGGGGAATGAAAAACTGTTTTTT. Its translation is CASSQQGNEKLFF. The chain joins TRBV5-1 to TRBJ1-4; 7 nucleotides agree with TRBD1. The CDR3 contains 13 residues. V was clipped by 4 bases and J by 5 bases; unmatched bases: 2. Germline V CDR1 and CDR2: SGHRS, YFSETQ.

The V and J genes are TRBV13 and TRBJ1-1, with TRBD1 identical over 7 bases. With V trimmed by 6 bases and J by 7 bases, 8 bases remained unmatched. The germline V gene has CDR1 PRHDT and CDR2 FYEKMQ (reference sequence). The CDR3 loop spans 13 amino acids. CDR3 sequence: CASRKPGTVEAFF. The CDR3 nucleotides are TGTGCCAGCAGAAAGCCTGGGACAGTTGAAGCTTTCTTT.

This chain connects TRBV4-3 to TRBJ2-2; possible D gene TRBD1, 5 bases. Germline CDR1 and CDR2: LGHNA and YSLEER. The V end lost 2 bases, the J end lost 1 base, and 8 bases lay between the germline ends. The CDR3 is 15 residues long. DNA for the CDR3: TGCGCCAGCAGCCAACGGACATTGAACACCGGGGAGCTGTTTTTT. Encoded protein: CASSQRTLNTGELFF.

This clone was counted between two and nine times. This CDR3 reads CAWSLLARGYTF. CDR3 nucleotide sequence: TGTGCCTGGAGCCTGCTCGCTAGAGGCTACACCTTC. The chain recombines TRBV30 with TRBJ1-2, with D unresolved. V shed 3 bases and J shed 8 bases, with 13 bases lying between them. The germline V gene has CDR1 GTSNPN and CDR2 SVGIG (reference sequence). CDR3 length: 12 residues.

The genes are TRBV11-2 and TRBJ2-7, with D tentatively TRBD1 (6 bases). This CDR3 has 14 amino acids. The germline V gene encodes CDR1 SGHAT and CDR2 FQNNGV. The V end was cut by 4 bases, the J end by 2 bases, with 12 bases between. The CDR3 DNA reads TGTGCCAGCAGCTACGGGACACCCGCCTACGAGCAGTACTTC. This encodes CASSYGTPAYEQYF.

This clone showed up just once. V usage is TRBV9 and J usage is TRBJ2-3; D is undetermined. The CDR3 is 14 amino acids. Germline values: CDR1 SGDLS, CDR2 YYNGEE. Between the trimmed V and J ends, which lost 2 bases and 1 base, there was a span of 8 bases. The CDR3 reads CASSVRLGTDTQYF. The CDR3 DNA reads TGTGCCAGCAGCGTGAGACTTGGCACAGATACGCAGTATTTT.

In this sample, this clone turned up a few times. The chain joins TRBV19 to TRBJ1-2, with TRBD1 identical over 8 bases. V trimming: 3 bases; J trimming: 4 bases; junction bases outside the gene matches: 7. The CDR3 spans 15 residues. From germline, CDR1 is LNHDA and CDR2 SQIVND (reference sequence). The CDR3 region is CASSITGGPFYGYTF. CDR3 nucleotide sequence: TGTGCCAGTAGTATCACAGGGGGGCCCTTCTATGGCTACACCTTC.

The rearrangement joins TRBV6-1 to TRBJ2-1, with D possibly matching TRBD1 (7 bases). The germline V gene encodes CDR1 MNHNS and CDR2 SASEGT. CDR3 length: 12 residues. With 7 bases removed from V and 12 bases from J, the gap between germline ends came to 16 bases. The CDR3 region has the DNA TGTGCCAGCACCGCAGGGGGGAGCGCGCAGTTCTTC. This sequence encodes CASTAGGSAQFF.

V and J are TRBV9 and TRBJ2-3, with TRBD1 as a possible D gene (7 bases). Germline V gene sequence: CDR1 SGDLS, CDR2 YYNGEE. Trimming took off 3 bases at V and 3 bases at J, with 11 bases between the two ends. The CDR3 has 14 residues. The CDR3 DNA sequence: TGTGCCAGCAGCGGGGCAGGGGGGACAGATACGCAGTATTTT. Residues: CASSGAGGTDTQYF.

V and J are TRBV5-1 and TRBJ2-1, with TRBD1 as a possible D gene (5 bases). V dropped 0 bases and J dropped 8 bases, with 12 bases sitting between them. Germline CDR1 is SGHRS and CDR2 is YFSETQ. The CDR3 has 14 amino acids. The CDR3 DNA is TGCGCCAGCAGCTTGGCAGGGCCAGGCGATGAGCAGTTCTTC. Protein sequence: CASSLAGPGDEQFF.

This clone was counted once. V usage is TRBV7-9 and J usage is TRBJ2-7; weak D call: TRBD2 (5 bases). This CDR3 spans 13 amino acids. Germline CDR1 reads SEHNR; CDR2 reads FQNEAQ (reference sequence). V lost 5 bases to trimming and J lost 5 bases, with 13 bases between them. The CDR3 DNA sequence: TGTGCCAGCAGCCTCCAGGACGGGGACGAGCAGTACTTC. This translates into CASSLQDGDEQYF.

The count of this clone is one. This rearrangement joins TRBV18 to TRBJ1-2; 9 bases match TRBD1. The CDR3 loop spans 11 amino acids. The germline V gene has CDR1 KGHSH and CDR2 LQKENI. The J segment lost 11 bases and the V segment lost 3 bases, leaving 1 base of the junction unmatched. The CDR3 DNA reads as TGTGCCAGCTCACCGGGACAGGGTTACACCTTC. It is translated as CASSPGQGYTF.

The J gene is TRBJ2-3, the V gene TRBV5-4; weak D call: TRBD1 (6 bases). The V gene lost 4 bases and the J gene lost 0 bases, with 18 bases spanning the gap. The CDR3 length is 17 residues. Germline CDR1 and CDR2: SGHNT and YYREEE (reference sequence). The CDR3 sequence is CASSQNPGALSTDTQYF. The CDR3 region has the DNA TGTGCCAGCAGCCAAAATCCAGGGGCCTTAAGCACAGATACGCAGTATTTT. Based on the CDR3 plus reference TRBV5-4 and TRBJ2-3, the full variable domain is ETGVTQSPTHLIKTRGQQVTLRCSSQSGHNTVSWYQQALGQGPQFIFQYYREEENGRGNFPPRFSGLQFPNYSSELNVNALELDDSALYLCASSQNPGALSTDTQYFGPGTRLTVL.

The chain recombines TRBV2 with TRBJ1-1, with D possibly TRBD1 on 6 matching bases. Germline V gene data show CDR1 as SNHLY and CDR2 as FYNNEI. The V gene lost 5 bases and the J gene lost 3 bases, with 16 bases spanning the gap. The CDR3 loop spans 15 amino acids. The CDR3 sequence is CASSRDTGPYTEAFF. CDR3 bases: TGTGCCAGCAGTCGCGATACAGGGCCGTACACTGAAGCTTTCTTT. Based on the CDR3 plus reference TRBV2 and TRBJ1-1, the full variable domain is EPEVTQTPSHQVTQMGQEVILRCVPISNHLYFYWYRQILGQKVEFLVSFYNNEISEKSEIFDDQFSVERPDGSNFTLKIRSTKLEDSAMYFCASSRDTGPYTEAFFGQGTRLTVV.

This chain links TRBV6-5 with TRBJ1-4; TRBD1 aligns across 7 bases. The ends lost 5 bases at V and 4 bases at J; junction bases unmatched: 7. The CDR3 runs 15 residues. Germline loops: CDR1 MNHEY, CDR2 SVGAGI. Here the CDR3 reads CASSLATGINEKLFF. The CDR3 DNA reads as TGTGCCAGCAGTCTTGCGACAGGGATTAATGAAAAACTGTTTTTT.

The chain uses TRBV25-1 and TRBJ2-7, with D hard to call. CDR1 is MGHDK and CDR2 is SYGVNS in the germline V gene. Trimming cost V 4 bases and J 3 bases, with 4 bases left between them. The CDR3 spans 11 residues. CDR3 residues: CASSVLYEQYF. The DNA of the CDR3 is TGTGCCAGCAGTGTCCTCTACGAGCAGTACTTC.

The V gene is TRBV27, the J gene TRBJ2-7; D may be TRBD2 (5 bases). Germline lookup yields CDR1 MNHEY and CDR2 SMNVEV (reference sequence). The CDR3 has 15 residues. V dropped 5 bases and J dropped 0 bases, with 14 bases sitting between them. CDR3 residues: CASSTIAKSSYEQYF. The CDR3 bases are TGTGCCAGCAGTACGATAGCGAAAAGCTCCTACGAGCAGTACTTC.